The text below deals with one T cell receptor (beta chain). The data belong to a study of tumor T cells in aggressive B-cell lymphoma. This table comes from immunoSEQ multiplex PCR, and its TCRdb copy is limited to in-frame clones, with some not included. The sample has thousands of clones, 90% to 95% seen once; the top ten hold around 2.4%. Germline V gene data show CDR1 as MNHEY and CDR2 as SVGAGI. The CDR3 consists of 12 residues. V shed 5 bases and J shed 8 bases, with 12 bases lying between them. Sequenced material: tumor tissue. The genes are TRBV6-5 and TRBJ1-2; weak D call: TRBD1 (5 bases). The origin of this receptor is an adult with diffuse large B cell lymphoma. CDR3 DNA sequence: TGTGCCAGCAGTCAAACAGGATTCGGCTACACCTTC. Translation: CASSQTGFGYTF.